In its sample, the clone carrying this T cell receptor beta chain was seen many times. No antigen is known for it. With V trimmed by 7 bases and J by 0 bases, 5 bases remained unmatched. The germline CDR1 and CDR2 sequences are MNHEY and SVGEGT. The CDR3 contains 15 residues. TCRdb called the reads again in MiXCR, with one record for every CDR3 protein. The data show a few hundred thousand distinct CDR3 sequences, over 15% seen once. These data originate in a study of T cell repertoires in cytomegalovirus infection. As for the study in general: Public signatures in TCR beta pointed to CMV infection and matching HLA type. Whole-study results and caveats: The study identified carriers of CMV plus the relevant HLA from cumulative public TCR beta family frequency. Across the ex vivo response, the dominant clonotypes were HLA-C-restricted CMV-specific TCR beta clonotypes.

The rearrangement uses TRBV6-2 or TRBV6-3 and TRBJ2-1, with 8 bases fitting TRBD2. Sequenced material: CD8+ T cells from PBMCs. This TCR came from a human donor in good health (CMV status not recorded). Some clones in this sample may be carry-over from other donors' samples. The CDR3 region is CASTTSGSSYNEQFF. In DNA, the CDR3 is TGTGCCAGCACTACTAGCGGAAGCTCCTACAATGAGCAGTTCTTC.